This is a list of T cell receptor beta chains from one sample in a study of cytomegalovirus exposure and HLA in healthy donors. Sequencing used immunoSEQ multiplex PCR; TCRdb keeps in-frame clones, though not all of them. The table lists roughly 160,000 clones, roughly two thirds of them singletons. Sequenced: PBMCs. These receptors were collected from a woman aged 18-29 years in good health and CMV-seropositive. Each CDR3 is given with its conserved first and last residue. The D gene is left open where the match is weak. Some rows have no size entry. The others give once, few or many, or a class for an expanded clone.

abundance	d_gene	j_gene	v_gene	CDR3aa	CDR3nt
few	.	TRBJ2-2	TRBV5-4	CASSLGRGGTGELFF	TGTGCCAGCAGCTTGGGAAGGGGGGGGACCGGGGAGCTGTTTTTT
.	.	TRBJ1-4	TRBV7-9	CSSSLGRGGSTNEKLFF	TGTTCCAGCAGCTTAGGAAGAGGTGGCAGCACTAATGAAAAACTGTTTTTT
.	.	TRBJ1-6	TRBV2	CASSEVSGRSPLHF	TGTGCCAGCAGTGAAGTATCGGGGAGGTCACCCCTCCACTTT
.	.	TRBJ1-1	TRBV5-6	CASSLEGENTEAFF	TGTGCCAGCAGCTTGGAAGGGGAGAACACTGAAGCTTTCTTT
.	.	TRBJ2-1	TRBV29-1	CSVGPEWGPLNNEQFF	TGCAGCGTTGGGCCTGAGTGGGGGCCTTTAAACAATGAGCAGTTCTTC
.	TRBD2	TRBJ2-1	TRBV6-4	CASSVERGGGEQFF	TGTGCCAGCAGTGTGGAGCGGGGGGGCGGAGAGCAGTTCTTC
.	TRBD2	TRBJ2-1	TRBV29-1	CSAERGGYNEQFF	TGCAGCGCCGAACGGGGGGGCTACAATGAGCAGTTCTTC
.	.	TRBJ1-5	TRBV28	CASSLPFSVREWHF	TGTGCCAGCAGTCTGCCATTTTCCGTACGGGAGTGGCATTTT
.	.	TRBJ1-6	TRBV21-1	CASNEQGLGNSPLHF	TGTGCCAGCAACGAACAGGGGCTGGGCAATTCACCCCTCCACTTT
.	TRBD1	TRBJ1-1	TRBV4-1	CASSQEHRGTVEAFF	TGCGCCAGCAGCCAAGAGCACAGGGGAACGGTTGAAGCTTTCTTT
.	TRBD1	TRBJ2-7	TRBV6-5	CASSYSRQGAYEQYF	TGTGCCAGCAGTTATTCCCGACAGGGGGCTTACGAGCAGTACTTC
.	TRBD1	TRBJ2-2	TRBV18	CASSSLWGQGATGELFF	TGTGCCAGCTCATCACTTTGGGGACAGGGTGCCACCGGGGAGCTGTTTTTT
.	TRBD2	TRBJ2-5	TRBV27	CASSPRTSGPQETQYF	TGTGCCAGCAGTCCTCGGACTAGCGGACCCCAAGAGACCCAGTACTTC
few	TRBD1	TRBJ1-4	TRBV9	CASSVQGAGEKLFF	TGTGCCAGCAGCGTTCAGGGGGCTGGGGAAAAACTGTTTTTT
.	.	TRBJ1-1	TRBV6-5	CATSTISGTEAFF	TGTGCCACCAGCACAATATCAGGGACTGAAGCTTTCTTT
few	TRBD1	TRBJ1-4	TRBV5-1	CASSLNGGQRGNEKLFF	TGCGCCAGCAGCTTAAATGGGGGACAGCGAGGTAATGAAAAACTGTTTTTT
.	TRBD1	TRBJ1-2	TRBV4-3	CASSPYSDRADGYTF	TGCGCCAGCAGCCCGTACTCGGACAGGGCCGATGGCTACACCTTC
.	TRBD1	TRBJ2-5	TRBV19	CASSFGQGVLETQYF	TGTGCCAGTAGTTTCGGACAGGGAGTCTTGGAGACCCAGTACTTC
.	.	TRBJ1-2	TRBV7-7	CASRRVVGF	TGTGCTAGCAGAAGAGTGGTTGGCTTC
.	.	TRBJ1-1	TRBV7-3	CASSPSGGSNTEAFF	TGTGCCAGCAGCCCCTCGGGAGGGTCGAACACTGAAGCTTTCTTT
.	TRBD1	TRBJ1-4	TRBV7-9	CASSFYTGQGEKLFF	TGTGCCAGCAGCTTTTATACGGGACAGGGGGAGAAACTGTTTTTT
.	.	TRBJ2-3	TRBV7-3	CASSPGGSAGSADTQYF	TGTGCCAGCAGCCCAGGAGGTAGCGCGGGGTCCGCAGATACGCAGTATTTT
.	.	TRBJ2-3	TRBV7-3	CASSPGGPTDTQYF	TGTGCCAGCAGCCCGGGGGGCCCGACGGATACGCAGTATTTT
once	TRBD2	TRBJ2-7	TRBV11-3	CASSGQSGGMDEQYF	TGTGCCAGCAGCGGCCAGAGCGGGGGGATGGACGAGCAGTACTTC
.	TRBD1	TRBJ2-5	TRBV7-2	CASSQGDRRETQYF	TGTGCCAGCAGCCAAGGGGACAGACGAGAGACCCAGTACTTC
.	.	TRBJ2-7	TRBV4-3	CASSQDRSGAYEQYF	TGCGCCAGCAGCCAAGATAGATCAGGGGCCTACGAGCAGTACTTC
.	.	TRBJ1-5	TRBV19	CASSHRVLNNQPQHF	TGTGCCAGTAGTCACCGGGTCCTTAACAATCAGCCCCAGCATTTT
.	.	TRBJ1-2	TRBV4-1	CASSQAHGGGEPYGYTF	TGCGCCAGCAGCCAAGCCCATGGTGGGGGCGAACCCTATGGCTACACCTTC
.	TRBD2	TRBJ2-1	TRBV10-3	CATTSVPRDNEQFF	TGTGCCACGACTAGCGTACCGAGAGACAATGAGCAGTTCTTC
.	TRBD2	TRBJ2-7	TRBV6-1	CASSEELAGGYEQYF	TGTGCCAGCAGTGAAGAGCTAGCGGGGGGCTACGAGCAGTACTTC
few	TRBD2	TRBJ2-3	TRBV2	CASSSGGADTQYF	TGTGCCAGCAGTAGCGGGGGGGCGGATACGCAGTATTTT
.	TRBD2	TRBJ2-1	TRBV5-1	CASSSTGDKRGGYNEQFF	TGCGCCAGCAGCTCGACGGGGGATAAGCGGGGGGGTTACAATGAGCAGTTCTTC
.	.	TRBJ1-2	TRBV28	CASSFSGGYTF	TGTGCCAGCAGTTTTTCGGGGGGCTACACCTTC
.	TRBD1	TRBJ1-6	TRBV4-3	CASSQYPGQGNSPLHF	TGCGCCAGCAGCCAATACCCTGGACAGGGGAATTCACCCCTCCACTTT
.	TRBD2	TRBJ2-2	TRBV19	CASNYGGARMELFF	TGTGCCAGTAATTACGGGGGGGCCCGAATGGAGCTGTTTTTT
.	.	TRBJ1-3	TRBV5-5	CASSSGLSSGNTIYF	TGTGCCAGCAGCAGCGGACTGAGCTCTGGAAACACCATATATTTT
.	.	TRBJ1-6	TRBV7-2	CASSYRGQYNSPLHF	TGTGCCAGCAGTTATAGAGGGCAGTATAATTCACCCCTCCACTTT
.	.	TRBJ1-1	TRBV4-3	CASSQNRDWTEAFF	TGCGCCAGCAGCCAGAACAGGGATTGGACTGAAGCTTTCTTT
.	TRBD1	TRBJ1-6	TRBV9	CASSNGQGNSPLHF	TGTGCCAGCAGCAACGGACAGGGGAATTCACCCCTCCACTTC
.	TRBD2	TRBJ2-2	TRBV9	CASSAGLAGWNTGELFF	TGTGCCAGCAGCGCAGGACTAGCGGGGTGGAACACCGGGGAGCTGTTTTTT
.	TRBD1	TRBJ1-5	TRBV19	CASSGTGGRQPQHF	TGTGCCAGTAGTGGGACAGGGGGCCGTCAGCCCCAGCATTTT
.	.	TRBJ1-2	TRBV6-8	CARIITVSYTF	TGTGCCAGGATAATTACAGTCAGCTACACCTTC
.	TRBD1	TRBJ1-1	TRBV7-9	CASSLATGDTEAFF	TGTGCCAGCAGCTTAGCTACAGGGGACACTGAAGCTTTCTTT
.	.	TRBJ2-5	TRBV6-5	CASSYKEGARGETQYF	TGTGCCAGCAGTTACAAGGAGGGGGCGAGAGGGGAGACCCAGTACTTC
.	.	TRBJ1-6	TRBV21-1	CASSAGWSSYNSPLHF	TGTGCCAGCAGCGCAGGGTGGAGCTCCTATAATTCACCCCTCCACTTT
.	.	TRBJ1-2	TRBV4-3	CASSQLRGPHYGYTF	TGCGCCAGCAGCCAATTGCGGGGTCCCCACTATGGCTACACCTTC
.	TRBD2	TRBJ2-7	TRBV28	CASTRLASEQYF	TGTGCCAGCACCAGACTAGCGTCCGAGCAGTACTTC
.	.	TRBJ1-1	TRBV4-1	CASSQDPGDAEAFF	TGCGCCAGCAGCCAAGACCCGGGGGACGCTGAAGCTTTCTTT
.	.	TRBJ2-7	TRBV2	CASSEALSDEQYF	TGTGCCAGCAGTGAAGCGCTTAGCGACGAGCAGTACTTC
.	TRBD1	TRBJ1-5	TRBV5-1	CASSRDSLNQPQHF	TGCGCCAGCAGCCGGGACAGCCTAAATCAGCCCCAGCATTTT
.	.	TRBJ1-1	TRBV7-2	CASSQGTRRGTEAFF	TGTGCCAGCAGCCAAGGGACCAGGAGGGGCACTGAAGCTTTCTTT
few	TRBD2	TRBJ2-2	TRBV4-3	CASSQEGGVEDSANTGELFF	TGCGCCAGCAGCCAAGAGGGGGGGGTAGAAGATTCTGCGAACACCGGGGAGCTGTTTTTT
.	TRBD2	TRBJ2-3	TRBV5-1	CASSGTSPDTQYF	TGCGCCAGCAGCGGGACTAGCCCAGATACGCAGTATTTT
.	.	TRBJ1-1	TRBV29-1	CSVWRGSMNTEAFF	TGCAGCGTTTGGCGCGGCAGCATGAACACTGAAGCTTTCTTT
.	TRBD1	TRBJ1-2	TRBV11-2	CASSRTGGNYGYTF	TGTGCCAGCAGCCGGACAGGGGGCAACTATGGCTACACCTTC
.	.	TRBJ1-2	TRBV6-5	CASRDPGSGVGYTF	TGTGCCAGCAGAGATCCTGGTTCCGGAGTCGGCTACACCTTC
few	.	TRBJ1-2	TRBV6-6	CASSYSNGLLEGYTF	TGTGCCAGCAGTTACTCGAACGGACTTCTGGAAGGCTACACCTTC
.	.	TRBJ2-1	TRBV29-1	CSVVPAGQPFNEQFF	TGCAGCGTTGTCCCGGCGGGACAGCCCTTCAATGAGCAGTTCTTC
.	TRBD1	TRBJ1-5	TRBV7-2	CASSPGTGKQPQHF	TGTGCCAGCAGTCCCGGGACAGGGAAACAGCCCCAGCATTTT